This T cell receptor beta chain was documented in a study of human T cells and chemical hapten exposure. Study-level background: Minor pooled library volume differences mainly drove per-sample TCR yield variation.

Time point indicated: patch test 1, 2 weeks after DPC sensitization. The treatment is: therapeutic diphenylcyclopropenone sensitization with weekly scalp DPC. Each CDR3 protein is one row after TCRdb ran MiXCR on the RACE reads. The sample includes 80,000 to 95,000 distinct CDR3 sequences, about 11% seen only once; the top ten take 3.5% to 4.5%. Trimming stripped 0 bases from V and 1 base from J, with 4 bases between. This CDR3 spans 14 amino acids. Per germline, CDR1 SGHRS and CDR2 YFSETQ. The input for sequencing was whole blood, taken in connection with sensitization to the hapten diphenylcyclopropenone (DPC). The TCR originated in a woman aged 45-60 years with alopecia areata. Some clones in this sample may be carry-over from other donors' samples. The J gene is TRBJ2-2, the V gene TRBV5-1; D gene unclear. DNA of the CDR3: TGCGCCAGCAGCTTGGACTGGAACACCGGGGAGCTGTTTTTT. Protein product: CASSLDWNTGELFF.